Included here is one TCR beta chain sequence, with context. Its specificity is unknown. The V gene lost 1 base and the J gene lost 6 bases, with 7 bases spanning the gap. The CDR3 contains 13 residues. Looked up from germline, CDR1 is SGHRS and CDR2 is YFSETQ. The data belong to a study of cytomegalovirus exposure and HLA in healthy donors. Study-wide points: Previous analysis showed most TCR beta V segments were productive about 87% or about 30% of the time. Later work showed greater clonal expansion in HLA-associated TCR beta chains than in equally common others. A later analysis linked a missense DCLRE1C variant to TCR beta V- and J-gene trimming. The investigators catalogued 164 TCR beta chains as cytomegalovirus-associated.

Both 60 Vbeta primers and 13 Jbeta primers went into the PCR. Sequencing used immunoSEQ multiplex PCR; TCRdb keeps in-frame clones, though not all of them. The sample carries tens of thousands of clones, about four fifths recorded once. Sequencing used PBMCs. The rearrangement joins TRBV5-1 to TRBJ2-2; D is perhaps TRBD2 (6 bases). This clonotype was sampled from a man aged 25 to 45 in good health and CMV-seronegative. This CDR3 is CASSLSGSGELFF. The CDR3 DNA reads TGCGCCAGCAGCTTGAGCGGGTCCGGGGAGCTGTTTTTT.